Listed below are T cell receptor beta chains from one sample, sequenced in a study of a mutant IDH1 vaccine in newly diagnosed glioma. TCRdb's table, derived via immunoSEQ multiplex PCR, lists solely in-frame clones and lacks some. This sample carries 60,000 to 70,000 clones, roughly 80% of them seen once, and the ten largest clones take about 3.8%. Which antigens these TCRs recognize remains unknown. The specimen comprised PBMCs, sampled from a glioma patient whose treatment included an IDH1 peptide vaccine. The source of these receptors is a man younger than 40 with glioma. CDR3s include the opening cysteine and the closing phenylalanine or tryptophan. D genes are given only for firm matches. Part of the rows lack a size; the others show once, few, many or a class for expanded clones.

D gene	V gene	clone size	J gene	CDR3 protein	CDR3 DNA
.	TRBV4-2	.	TRBJ1-1	CASSQAPEVNTEAFF	TGTGCCAGCAGCCAAGCTCCTGAGGTGAACACTGAAGCTTTCTTT
.	TRBV11-2	.	TRBJ2-5	CASRPIARSYQETQYF	TGTGCCAGCAGACCTATAGCCAGGTCGTATCAAGAGACCCAGTACTTC
.	TRBV13	.	TRBJ2-7	CASSPGVSPYEQYF	TGTGCCAGCAGCCCCGGGGTGAGCCCATACGAGCAGTACTTC
.	TRBV4-2	.	TRBJ1-1	CASSLRRGYEDTEAFF	TGTGCCAGCAGCTTGCGAAGGGGTTACGAAGACACTGAAGCTTTCTTT
.	TRBV6-6	.	TRBJ2-7	CASSYSGTAHYEQYF	TGTGCCAGCAGTTACTCGGGGACGGCCCACTACGAGCAGTACTTC
TRBD1	TRBV28	.	TRBJ1-2	CASSLLQGAGYGYTF	TGTGCCAGCAGTTTATTGCAGGGGGCGGGCTATGGCTACACCTTC
TRBD2	TRBV5-6	.	TRBJ2-3	CASSPSGTSGGESTDTQYF	TGTGCCAGCAGCCCGTCCGGGACTAGCGGGGGGGAGAGCACAGATACGCAGTATTTT
.	TRBV5-6	.	TRBJ2-5	CASQNIGQETQYF	TGTGCCAGCCAGAACATCGGACAAGAGACCCAGTACTTC
TRBD1	TRBV28	.	TRBJ1-2	CASSFQTPGQGRLRDGYTF	TGTGCCAGCAGTTTCCAAACTCCGGGACAGGGTCGGTTGCGGGATGGCTACACCTTC
TRBD2	TRBV5-1	.	TRBJ2-3	CASSVTTSGGTQDTQYF	TGCGCCAGCAGCGTAACAACTAGCGGGGGGACGCAGGATACGCAGTATTTT
TRBD1	TRBV2	.	TRBJ1-4	CASREGGRGQNNEKLFF	TGTGCCAGCAGAGAAGGTGGCAGGGGGCAGAATAATGAAAAACTGTTTTTT
.	TRBV18	.	TRBJ1-1	CASSQSKMNTEAFF	TGTGCCAGCTCCCAAAGTAAGATGAACACTGAAGCTTTCTTT
TRBD1	TRBV5-6	.	TRBJ1-2	CASSPTQGADYGYTF	TGTGCCAGCAGCCCAACCCAGGGGGCGGACTATGGCTACACCTTC
.	TRBV5-6	.	TRBJ2-5	CASSSTGTGQETQYF	TGTGCCAGCAGCTCCACCGGGACGGGACAAGAGACCCAGTACTTC
.	TRBV2	.	TRBJ1-1	CASSEARGTPNTEAFF	TGTGCCAGCAGTGAAGCGCGGGGCACCCCGAACACTGAAGCTTTCTTT
.	TRBV5-1	.	TRBJ1-1	CASQYSGTANTEAFF	TGCGCCAGTCAGTATTCCGGGACTGCGAACACTGAAGCTTTCTTT
.	TRBV4-1	.	TRBJ2-1	CASSQGTYNEQFF	TGCGCCAGCAGCCAGGGCACATACAATGAGCAGTTCTTC
TRBD2	TRBV11-2	few	TRBJ2-1	CASSTTSGGYNEQFF	TGTGCCAGCAGCACAACTAGCGGGGGTTACAATGAGCAGTTCTTC
.	TRBV10-2	.	TRBJ1-2	CASSWVYYGYTF	TGCGCCAGCAGTTGGGTATATTATGGCTACACCTTC
.	TRBV4-2	.	TRBJ1-2	CASSQSKDSNYGYTF	TGTGCCAGCAGCCAATCAAAGGACTCTAACTATGGCTACACCTTC
.	TRBV4-2	.	TRBJ2-1	CASSERGRSSYNEQFF	TGTGCCAGCAGCGAAAGAGGCAGGAGCTCCTACAATGAGCAGTTCTTC
.	TRBV27	.	TRBJ1-2	CASSPLPRLGGYTF	TGTGCCAGCAGTCCGCTTCCCAGGTTGGGGGGCTACACCTTC
.	TRBV28	.	TRBJ1-5	CASTPGLRAQHF	TGTGCCAGCACCCCGGGGCTCCGGGCCCAGCATTTT
.	TRBV9	.	TRBJ1-1	CASSGSPAIEVDTEAFF	TGTGCCAGCAGCGGATCCCCAGCCATTGAGGTGGACACTGAAGCTTTCTTT
.	TRBV18	.	TRBJ1-3	CASSPRGPEGDTIYF	TGTGCCAGCTCACCACGGGGCCCAGAAGGAGACACCATATATTTT
.	TRBV19	few	TRBJ1-1	CASISRDDEAFF	TGTGCCAGTATTTCCCGGGACGATGAAGCTTTCTTT
.	TRBV7-2	.	TRBJ1-3	CASSRGRLDTIYF	TGTGCCAGCAGCCGAGGTCGGTTGGACACCATATATTTT
TRBD2	TRBV27	.	TRBJ2-1	CASRIAGTEQFF	TGTGCCAGCAGGATAGCGGGCACTGAGCAGTTCTTC
.	TRBV5-6	.	TRBJ2-7	CASSPWTGNEQYF	TGTGCCAGCAGCCCGTGGACGGGCAACGAGCAGTACTTC
.	TRBV7-8	.	TRBJ1-2	CASSASGNYGYTF	TGTGCCAGCAGCGCGAGCGGAAACTATGGCTACACCTTC
.	TRBV28	.	TRBJ2-7	CASSLRGSGYEQYF	TGTGCCAGCAGTTTGAGGGGCAGTGGGTACGAGCAGTACTTC
.	TRBV6-1	.	TRBJ2-7	CASSEDPSSGYEQYF	TGTGCCAGCAGTGAAGACCCTAGTAGTGGCTACGAGCAGTACTTC
TRBD1	TRBV5-1	.	TRBJ2-7	CASSRETGTAYEQYF	TGCGCCAGCAGTCGAGAGACCGGGACAGCCTACGAGCAGTACTTC
.	TRBV28	few	TRBJ1-6	CASSLWARPHLFSF	TGTGCCAGCAGTTTATGGGCCAGGCCCCACCTTTTTTCCTTT
TRBD1	TRBV29-1	.	TRBJ2-1	CSVQGARYNEQFF	TGCAGCGTACAGGGGGCGAGATACAATGAGCAGTTCTTC
.	TRBV6-1	.	TRBJ1-2	CASRPLTVYGYTF	TGTGCCAGCAGACCGCTGACAGTCTATGGCTACACCTTC
.	TRBV10-1	.	TRBJ2-1	CATGGGGNEQFF	TGCGCCACCGGTGGTGGGGGCAATGAGCAGTTCTTC
TRBD2	TRBV11-2	.	TRBJ2-1	CASSLLGGNNEQFF	TGTGCCAGCAGCTTATTGGGGGGGAACAATGAGCAGTTCTTC
.	TRBV5-4	.	TRBJ2-7	CASSSPLRAPYEQYF	TGTGCCAGCAGCTCCCCGTTGCGAGCGCCCTACGAGCAGTACTTC
.	TRBV5-4	.	TRBJ1-4	CASSLMGVGEKLFF	TGTGCCAGCAGCTTGATGGGTGTAGGTGAAAAACTGTTTTTT
.	TRBV5-4	.	TRBJ2-3	CASRIGAEDTQYF	TGTGCCAGCAGGATCGGGGCCGAAGATACGCAGTATTTT
.	TRBV4-1	few	TRBJ2-7	CASSQVLGNEQYF	TGCGCCAGCAGCCAAGTATTAGGGAACGAGCAGTACTTC
TRBD2	TRBV6-6	.	TRBJ2-2	CASSSASGGNTGELFF	TGTGCCAGCAGTTCTGCTAGCGGGGGGAACACCGGGGAGCTGTTTTTT
.	TRBV5-6	.	TRBJ2-7	CASSVRQRTYEQYF	TGTGCCAGCAGCGTCCGACAGAGGACCTACGAGCAGTACTTC
TRBD2	TRBV19	.	TRBJ2-3	CASSHLAGGPGDTQYF	TGTGCCAGTAGTCATCTAGCGGGGGGGCCAGGGGATACGCAGTATTTT
.	TRBV28	.	TRBJ1-5	CASSLGPGIPGQPQHF	TGTGCCAGCAGTTTAGGGCCGGGGATTCCGGGTCAGCCCCAGCATTTT
.	TRBV6-1	.	TRBJ1-1	CASSERRFSEHEAFF	TGTGCCAGCAGTGAAAGGCGCTTTTCGGAGCATGAAGCTTTCTTT
TRBD1	TRBV27	.	TRBJ1-2	CASSPFPGGAGYGYTF	TGTGCCAGCAGTCCGTTCCCAGGGGGCGCTGGGTATGGCTACACCTTC
TRBD1	TRBV28	.	TRBJ1-3	CASNHLEPSRQGGNTIYF	TGTGCCAGCAACCATCTGGAGCCGAGTAGACAGGGGGGAAACACCATATATTTT
TRBD1	TRBV5-5	once	TRBJ2-7	CASSLRQGHEQYF	TGTGCCAGCAGCTTACGACAGGGCCACGAGCAGTACTTC
TRBD1	TRBV4-1	.	TRBJ2-7	CASSLLPSGQYYEQYF	TGCGCCAGCAGCCTACTCCCCTCGGGACAGTACTACGAGCAGTACTTC
.	TRBV21-1	.	TRBJ1-2	CASTKQGPYGYTF	TGTGCCAGCACTAAACAGGGGCCCTATGGCTACACCTTC
.	TRBV13	.	TRBJ2-1	CASSLRGLALRSWFF	TGTGCCAGCAGCTTAAGAGGGCTAGCCCTCCGCTCTTGGTTCTTC
TRBD2	TRBV6-4	.	TRBJ2-1	CASSIAGGTYNEQFF	TGTGCCAGCAGTATAGCGGGGGGGACTTACAATGAGCAGTTCTTC
TRBD1	TRBV6-6	.	TRBJ1-1	CASSYGTGRRTEAFF	TGTGCCAGCAGTTACGGGACAGGGAGGAGGACTGAAGCTTTCTTT
.	TRBV6-5	.	TRBJ1-3	CASSGLGAYGNTIYF	TGTGCCAGCAGTGGCCTGGGGGCTTATGGAAACACCATATATTTT
.	TRBV7-9	.	TRBJ1-2	CASSLVLVNYGYTF	TGTGCCAGCAGCTTAGTTCTAGTAAACTATGGCTACACCTTC
.	TRBV10-2	.	TRBJ2-3	CASSGGRWGTDTQYF	TGCGCCAGCAGCGGCGGGCGGTGGGGCACAGATACGCAGTATTTT